This T cell receptor (beta chain) was captured in a study of CD8+ T cells in alopecia areata. Study conclusions and caveats: Across lesional scalp, and particularly alopecia totalis/universalis, clonality surpassed that of normal scalp.

V was clipped by 8 bases and J by 2 bases, with 9 bases between them. The germline V gene has CDR1 MNHEY and CDR2 SVGAGI. The CDR3 spans 13 residues. After isolation, RNA underwent reverse transcription to generate cDNA as the sequencing template. Assay: immunoSEQ multiplex PCR; the TCRdb copy retains only in-frame clones and omits some. The table includes under 70,000 clones, about 96% detected once. A word on this clone: The antigen remains unidentified.

The sample was CD8+ T cells sorted from blood, taken at week 0. The clonotype comes from a human donor with alopecia areata. V gene TRBV6-5 combines with J gene TRBJ2-2; D gene uncertain. The CDR3 DNA sequence: TGTGCCAGCGGCGCCATCAACACCGGGGAGCTGTTTTTT. Translating gives CASGAINTGELFF.